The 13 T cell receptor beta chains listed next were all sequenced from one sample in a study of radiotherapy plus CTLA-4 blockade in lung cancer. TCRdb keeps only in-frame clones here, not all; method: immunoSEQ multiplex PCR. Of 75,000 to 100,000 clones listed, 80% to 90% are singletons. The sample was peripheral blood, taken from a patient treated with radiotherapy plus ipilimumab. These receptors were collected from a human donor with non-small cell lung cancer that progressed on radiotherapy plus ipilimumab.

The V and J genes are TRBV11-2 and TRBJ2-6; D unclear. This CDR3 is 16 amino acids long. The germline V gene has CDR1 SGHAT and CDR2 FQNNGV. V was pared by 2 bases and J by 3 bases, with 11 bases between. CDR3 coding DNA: TGTGCCAGCAGCTTATTGTCAGCGATTGGGGCCAACGTCCTGACTTTC. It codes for CASSLLSAIGANVLTF. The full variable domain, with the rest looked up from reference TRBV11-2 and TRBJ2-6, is EAGVAQSPRYKIIEKRQSVAFWCNPISGHATLYWYQQILGQGPKLLIQFQNNGVVDDSQLPKDRFSAERLKGVDSTLKIQPAKLEDSAVYLCASSLLSAIGANVLTFGAGSRLTVL.

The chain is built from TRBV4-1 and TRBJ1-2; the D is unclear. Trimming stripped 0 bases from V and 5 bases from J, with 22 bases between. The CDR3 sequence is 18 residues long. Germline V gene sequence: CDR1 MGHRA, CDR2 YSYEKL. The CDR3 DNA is TGCGCCAGCAGCCAAGATCCCGCCACCCACGCTGGAGGGTATGGCTACACCTTC. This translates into CASSQDPATHAGGYGYTF.

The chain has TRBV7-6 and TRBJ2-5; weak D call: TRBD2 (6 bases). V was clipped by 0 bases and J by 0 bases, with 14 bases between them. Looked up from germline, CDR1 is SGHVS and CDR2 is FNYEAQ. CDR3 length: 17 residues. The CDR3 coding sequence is TGTGCCAGCAGCTTAGCCCGGACGGACTACCACCAAGAGACCCAGTACTTC. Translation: CASSLARTDYHQETQYF.

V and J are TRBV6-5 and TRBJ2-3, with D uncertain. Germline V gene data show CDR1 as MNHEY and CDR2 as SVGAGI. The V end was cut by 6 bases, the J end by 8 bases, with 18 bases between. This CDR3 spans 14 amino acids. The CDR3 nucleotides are TGTGCCAGCAGGAGTACTGACCTCGCTGGTACGCAGTATTTT. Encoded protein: CASRSTDLAGTQYF.

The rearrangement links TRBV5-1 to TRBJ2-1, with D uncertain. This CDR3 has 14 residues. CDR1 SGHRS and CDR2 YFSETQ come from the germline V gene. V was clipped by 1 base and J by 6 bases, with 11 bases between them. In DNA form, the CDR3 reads TGCGCCAGCAGCTTGTCGACTCTCGGCAATGAGCAGTTCTTC. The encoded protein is CASSLSTLGNEQFF.

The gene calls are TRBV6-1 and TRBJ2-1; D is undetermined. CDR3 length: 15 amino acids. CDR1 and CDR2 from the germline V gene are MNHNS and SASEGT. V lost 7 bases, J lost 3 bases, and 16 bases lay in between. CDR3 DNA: TGTGCCAGCACGGAGCCACCCCTTTACTACAATGAGCAGTTCTTC. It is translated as CASTEPPLYYNEQFF.

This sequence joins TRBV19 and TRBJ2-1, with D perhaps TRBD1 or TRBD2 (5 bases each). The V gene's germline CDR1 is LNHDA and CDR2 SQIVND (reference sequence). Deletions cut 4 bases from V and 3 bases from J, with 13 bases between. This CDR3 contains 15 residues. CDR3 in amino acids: CASSTPRGDYNEQFF. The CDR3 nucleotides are TGTGCCAGTAGTACCCCGAGAGGGGACTACAATGAGCAGTTCTTC.

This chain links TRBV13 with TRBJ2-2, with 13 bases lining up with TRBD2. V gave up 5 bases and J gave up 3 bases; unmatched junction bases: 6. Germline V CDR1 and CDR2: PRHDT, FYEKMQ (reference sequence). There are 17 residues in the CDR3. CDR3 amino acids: CASSPQGLAGYTGELFF. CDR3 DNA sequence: TGTGCCAGCAGCCCACAGGGACTAGCGGGGTACACCGGGGAGCTGTTTTTT.

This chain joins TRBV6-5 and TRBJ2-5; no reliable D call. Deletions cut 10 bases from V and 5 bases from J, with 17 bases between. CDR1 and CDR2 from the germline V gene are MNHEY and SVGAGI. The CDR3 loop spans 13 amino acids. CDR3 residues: CAIRPRGPETQYF. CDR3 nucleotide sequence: TGTGCCATCAGGCCCAGAGGCCCGGAGACCCAGTACTTC.

As DNA, the CDR3 is TGTGCCAGCAGTGGTCGACTCAGGACCGGGGAGCTGTTTTTT. It translates to CASSGRLRTGELFF. The gene calls are TRBV25-1 and TRBJ2-2; no reliable D call. The CDR3 runs to 14 residues. CDR1 MGHDK and CDR2 SYGVNS come from the germline V gene. Trimming stripped 4 bases from V and 5 bases from J, with 11 bases between.

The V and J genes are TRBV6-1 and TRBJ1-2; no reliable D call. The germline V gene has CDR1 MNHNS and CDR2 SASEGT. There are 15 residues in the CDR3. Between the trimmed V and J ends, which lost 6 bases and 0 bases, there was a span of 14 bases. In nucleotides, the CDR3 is TGTGCCAGCAGAAGTACAGTCTCAGCTAACTATGGCTACACCTTC. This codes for CASRSTVSANYGYTF.

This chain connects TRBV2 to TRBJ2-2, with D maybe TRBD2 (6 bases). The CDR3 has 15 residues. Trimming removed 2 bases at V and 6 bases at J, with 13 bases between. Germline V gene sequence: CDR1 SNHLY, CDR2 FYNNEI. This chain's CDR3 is CASSEKGLVPGELFF. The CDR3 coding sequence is TGTGCCAGCAGTGAAAAGGGACTGGTCCCCGGGGAGCTGTTTTTT.

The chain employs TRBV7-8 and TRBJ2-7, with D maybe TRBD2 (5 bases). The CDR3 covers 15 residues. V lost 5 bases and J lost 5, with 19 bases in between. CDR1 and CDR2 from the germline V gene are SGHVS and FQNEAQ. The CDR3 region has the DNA TGTGCCAGCAGCCTCGGAAGCGGTCGTGGGCACGAGCAGTACTTC. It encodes CASSLGSGRGHEQYF. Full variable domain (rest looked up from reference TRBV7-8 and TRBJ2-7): GAGVSQSPRYKVAKRGQDVALRCDPISGHVSLFWYQQALGQGPEFLTYFQNEAQLDKSGLPSDRFFAERPEGSVSTLKIQRTQQEDSAVYLCASSLGSGRGHEQYFGPGTRLTVT.